This T cell receptor beta chain was obtained from a study of monozygotic twins with inflammatory bowel disease. TCRdb re-called the 5' RACE reads and gives one entry per CDR3 protein, without DNA. The ten top clones account for approximately 2.5%, within a sample of roughly 150,000 distinct CDR3 sequences. Per the germline V gene, CDR1 is ENHRY and CDR2 is SYGVKD. The CDR3 runs to 18 residues. The sample comprised blood. The V and J genes are TRBV10-3 and TRBJ2-4; TCRdb gives TRBD2 as the D gene, but with no DNA this cannot be confirmed. The sequence derives from a human donor with ulcerative colitis or Crohn's disease, or a healthy co-twin of an affected twin (not recorded which). CDR3 region: CAISRLAGGLELGNIQYF.